This T cell receptor (beta chain) was sequenced in a study of blood T cell repertoires in COVID-19. Original processing methods: It was from reference gene primer amplification that nucleated cell counts were estimated. Assay: immunoSEQ multiplex PCR; the TCRdb copy retains only in-frame clones and omits some. That table supplies the V and J calls and clone size; D and trimming were determined from the DNA. This table has tens of thousands of clones, 70% to 80% appearing once. Germline assignment: CDR1 MGHRA and CDR2 YSYEKL. V lost 0 bases and J lost 9, with 18 bases in between. The CDR3 contains 16 residues.

The chain recombines TRBV4-1 with TRBJ2-1; tentative D call: TRBD2 (6 bases). Sequencing was performed on peripheral blood. This receptor was taken from a man between 60 and 75 years old with active or convalescent COVID-19. The CDR3 loop reads CASSQDYNGGWGEQFF. CDR3 DNA: TGCGCCAGCAGCCAAGACTATAACGGGGGTTGGGGTGAGCAGTTCTTC.